These T cell receptor beta chains were read from a single sample in a study of T cells in Graves' hyperthyroidism and ophthalmopathy. TCRdb re-called the multiplex PCR reads through MiXCR, storing one row per CDR3 protein. The sample lists over 550,000 distinct CDR3 sequences; around 15% were seen once. Sequenced: blood. All receptors derive from a woman aged 18-30 years with Graves' hyperthyroidism. The CDR3 runs from the conserved cysteine through the conserved F or W. D genes are given only for firm matches. Size values are once, few and many counts, or a class for expanded clones, and some rows have none.

size	D	V	J	length	CDR3	DNA
many	.	TRBV2	TRBJ1-2	17	CASSVRQLRARGGGYTF	TGTGCCAGCAGTGTTCGACAACTGAGGGCCAGGGGTGGTGGCTACACCTTC
few	.	TRBV5-1	TRBJ1-5	13	CASPEERDQPLHF	TGCGCCAGCCCCGAGGAACGAGATCAGCCCCTGCATTTT
many	.	TRBV5-1	TRBJ1-6	18	CASSREYMGSSYNSPLHF	TGCGCCAGCAGCCGTGAATATATGGGGAGCTCCTATAATTCACCCCTCCACTTT
many	.	TRBV28	TRBJ1-3	13	CASRGQGIDTIYF	TGTGCCAGCAGGGGCCAGGGGATTGACACCATATATTTT
many	.	TRBV28	TRBJ2-3	16	CASSIRIAEARGTQYF	TGTGCCAGCAGTATAAGAATAGCGGAAGCCCGGGGTACGCAGTATTTT
once	.	TRBV27	TRBJ2-2	14	CASSFKTSTGELFF	TGTGCCAGCAGTTTCAAAACTAGTACCGGGGAGCTGTTTTTT
.	.	TRBV4-3	TRBJ1-5	15	CASSQDRVRSQPQHF	TGCGCCAGCAGCCAAGATCGGGTACGCAGTCAGCCCCAGCATTTT
many	TRBD2	TRBV7-2	TRBJ2-1	17	CASSRLVFLAEYNEQFF	TGTGCCAGCAGCCGTCTAGTATTCCTAGCGGAGTACAATGAGCAGTTCTTC
many	TRBD2	TRBV12-3/TRBV12-4	TRBJ2-7	15	CASSLSLAGAYEQYF	TGTGCCAGCAGTTTGAGCCTAGCGGGGGCCTACGAGCAGTACTTC
.	.	TRBV6-1	TRBJ1-2	15	CASSERFFESYGYTF	TGTGCCAGCAGTGAAAGATTTTTTGAATCCTATGGCTACACCTTC
.	TRBD2	TRBV4-3	TRBJ2-1	16	CASSHMLAGGGNEQFF	TGCGCCAGCAGCCATATGCTAGCGGGGGGGGGAAATGAGCAGTTCTTC
many	.	TRBV28	TRBJ1-1	14	CASSKFTLNTEAFF	TGTGCCAGCAGTAAGTTCACACTAAACACTGAAGCTTTCTTT
few	.	TRBV7-2	TRBJ2-7	13	CASSLEGIHEQYF	TGTGCCAGCAGCTTAGAGGGTATACACGAGCAGTACTTC
.	.	TRBV7-9	TRBJ2-1	16	CASSPGVGGGQYEQFF	TGTGCCAGCAGCCCCGGGGTAGGGGGGGGCCAATATGAGCAGTTCTTC
many	TRBD1	TRBV7-2	TRBJ1-2	14	CASSLDWTGFGYTF	TGTGCCAGCAGCTTAGATTGGACAGGGTTTGGCTACACCTTC
.	.	TRBV4-2	TRBJ2-7	16	CASSQDKGKKTYEQYF	TGTGCCAGCAGCCAAGATAAGGGCAAAAAAACCTACGAGCAGTACTTC
many	.	TRBV2	TRBJ1-2	14	CASGGLVLNYGYTF	TGTGCCAGCGGCGGACTGGTCCTCAACTATGGCTACACCTTC
few	TRBD2	TRBV7-3	TRBJ2-1	13	CASSREGFNEQFF	TGTGCCAGCAGCCGGGAGGGCTTCAATGAGCAGTTCTTC
few	.	TRBV12-3/TRBV12-4	TRBJ1-5	14	CASSLGGLNQPQHF	TGTGCCAGCAGTTTAGGGGGCCTCAATCAGCCCCAGCATTTT
few	.	TRBV29-1	TRBJ2-2	14	CSVESGQNTGELFF	TGCAGCGTTGAATCGGGACAGAACACCGGGGAGCTGTTTTTT
.	.	TRBV20-1	TRBJ2-7	13	CSARRDTLYEQYF	TGCAGTGCTAGAAGAGACACCCTCTACGAGCAGTACTTC
many	.	TRBV11-2	TRBJ1-1	11	CAPPTLGEAFF	TGTGCTCCACCTACCCTAGGTGAAGCTTTCTTT
few	TRBD2	TRBV20-1	TRBJ2-1	14	CSAETSGRLNEQFF	TGCAGTGCAGAAACTAGCGGGAGATTGAATGAGCAGTTCTTC
many	.	TRBV12-3/TRBV12-4	TRBJ1-5	14	CASRGTVDNQPQHF	TGTGCCAGCAGGGGGACGGTCGACAATCAGCCCCAGCATTTT
.	.	TRBV27	TRBJ1-5	15	CASSPFESGNQPQHF	TGTGCCAGCAGTCCCTTTGAAAGCGGCAATCAGCCCCAGCATTTT
few	TRBD1	TRBV28	TRBJ2-1	15	CASSYPTGVYNEQFF	TGTGCCAGCAGCTACCCGACAGGGGTCTACAATGAGCAGTTCTTC
few	TRBD1	TRBV7-9	TRBJ2-3	15	CASSFRQGWADTQYF	TGTGCCAGCAGCTTCCGACAGGGATGGGCAGATACGCAGTATTTT
.	TRBD2	TRBV7-9	TRBJ2-7	14	CASSTGLAGDEQYF	TGTGCCAGCAGCACGGGACTAGCGGGAGACGAGCAGTACTTC
many	.	TRBV28	TRBJ2-1	12	CASSYPPNEQFF	TGTGCCAGCAGTTACCCCCCGAATGAGCAGTTCTTC